This T cell receptor beta chain was sequenced during a study of lymphopenia after photon versus proton radiotherapy. V lost 4 bases, J lost 1 base, and 13 bases lay in between. CDR1 is GTSNPN, CDR2 SVGIG, per germline (reference sequence). This CDR3 is built from 14 residues. Regarding this clone: Its antigen is currently unknown.

Measured with immunoSEQ multiplex PCR; TCRdb has only the in-frame clones, and not every one. The profile shows more than 70,000 clones, 65% to 85% of them singletons. Study-level findings and limits: Post-nadir diversity loss with photons came from oligoclonal expansion, particularly CD8+ Temra cells. Only patients who died were analyzed for survival; proton advantage is unproven. Post-nadir TCR diversity decline inversely tracked overall survival among those who died. Under photons, naive T cells and diversity fell while effector/memory populations rose.

This sample comprised peripheral blood, obtained from a patient treated with proton-based radiotherapy. The TCR was taken from a man aged 55 to 69 with pancreatic cancer. The chain carries TRBV30 and TRBJ1-1; D is possibly TRBD1 (5 bases). CDR3 DNA sequence: TGTGCCTGGATTCCGGGACGGAAGAACACTGAAGCTTTCTTT. This encodes CAWIPGRKNTEAFF.